The rows below give T cell receptor beta chains drawn from one sample of a study of STAT5B mutations in CD4+ large granular lymphocyte leukemia. Measured with immunoSEQ multiplex PCR; TCRdb has only the in-frame clones, and not every one. The sample lists over 25,000 clones, about 70% occurring once. Input material: CD4+ T cells from blood buffy coats. The receptors derive from a human donor in good health. Both conserved end residues are part of each CDR3. The order of the fields is J gene, V gene, D gene, CDR3 protein. The D gene is left open where the match is weak.

TRBJ2-3	TRBV27	TRBD2	CASSEGVTSGGYTDTQYF
TRBJ2-7	TRBV5-1	TRBD1	CASGRTGGAYEQYF
TRBJ2-7	TRBV6-5	-	CASKAQGGSYEQYF
TRBJ1-1	TRBV7-9	-	CASSLGGIFLAFF
TRBJ1-5	TRBV6-6	-	CASSYLSSDQPQHF
TRBJ2-4	TRBV11-2	-	CASSSRLRRNIQYF
TRBJ2-1	TRBV29-1	-	CSVSTQLSYNEQFF
TRBJ1-6	TRBV5-1	-	CASSLGSGENNSPLHF
TRBJ2-3	TRBV5-5	-	CASSSTTSTDTQYF
TRBJ2-1	TRBV4-1	TRBD2	CASSQGTGTSVYNEQFF
TRBJ2-5	TRBV14	-	CASSQDLEETQYF
TRBJ2-6	TRBV14	-	CASSRRGANVLTF
TRBJ1-1	TRBV10-3	TRBD1	CAISESRRGRRTEAFF
TRBJ2-7	TRBV7-6	-	CASSDRGSEQYF
TRBJ1-5	TRBV11-3	-	CASSLQANQPQHF
TRBJ2-5	TRBV5-6	-	CASSLPGDARGETQYF
TRBJ2-3	TRBV5-4	TRBD2	CASSSGLAGGDTQYF
TRBJ2-6	TRBV5-1	-	CASSQQVFSGANVLTF
TRBJ2-7	TRBV7-2	-	CASSSSYSALLFYEQYF
TRBJ2-2	TRBV2	-	CASKGAPTLNTGELFF
TRBJ2-7	TRBV7-6	-	CASSSLQSYEQYF
TRBJ1-1	TRBV29-1	-	CSVRGGNTEAFF
TRBJ1-1	TRBV9	-	CASSVDRSAAEAFF
TRBJ2-6	TRBV19	TRBD2	CASSHPIPGGSGANVLTF
TRBJ2-5	TRBV4-1	-	CASSQWADIQETQYF
TRBJ1-4	TRBV11-2	TRBD1	CASSLRGGGQGGEKLFF
TRBJ2-1	TRBV7-2	-	CASSLVHEQFF
TRBJ1-1	TRBV11-3	-	CGSAGFNTEAFF
TRBJ2-3	TRBV29-1	-	CSVEDPTGTKDTQYF
TRBJ1-1	TRBV28	TRBD1	CASSLTGQGRTEAFF
TRBJ2-2	TRBV6-1	-	CASSDKTPPAALFF
TRBJ2-6	TRBV10-3	-	CAITRDIVSGANVLTF
TRBJ1-4	TRBV15	-	CATSRPFRGPDEKLFF
TRBJ2-3	TRBV6-5	-	CASSVRDPSTDTQYF
TRBJ2-7	TRBV30	-	CAWSDGGGDYEQYF
TRBJ2-5	TRBV19	-	CASSILSGASQETQYF
TRBJ2-7	TRBV5-1	-	CASSLDGGAASEQYF
TRBJ2-3	TRBV9	-	CASSARTDTQYF
TRBJ2-1	TRBV9	TRBD2	CASSVGLGLDNEQFF
TRBJ2-1	TRBV7-8	-	CASSLVDEQFF
TRBJ1-3	TRBV7-9	-	CASSYDSDGNTIYF
TRBJ1-1	TRBV7-2	-	CASSLKGGWGTEAFF
TRBJ2-7	TRBV6-4	-	CASSDKVVGEQYF